This T cell receptor (beta chain) appears in the sequencing data of a study of OX40 agonist ivuxolimab in advanced cancers. Overall study context: The dose-escalation group included hepatocellular carcinoma, melanoma, renal cell carcinoma and head and neck cancer. The mean age was approximately 60 years, ranging from about 20 to 79, with around four fifths of participants male.

CDR3 length: 14 residues. Per the germline V gene, CDR1 is MNHNY and CDR2 is SVGAGI (reference sequence). V trimming: 2 bases; J trimming: 7 bases; junction bases outside the gene matches: 1. Clones were sequenced by immunoSEQ multiplex PCR, and TCRdb holds only the in-frame ones, with some missing. The data hold some 11,000 clones, with around 70% observed a single time. The gene calls are TRBV6-6 and TRBJ1-4; 10 bases are a match to TRBD1. The receptor was derived from an adult with an advanced solid tumor such as melanoma, head and neck, liver or kidney cancer. This specimen consisted of CD4+ or CD8+ T cells sorted from blood, obtained in a trial of the OX40 agonist ivuxolimab. The CDR3, as DNA: TGTGCCAGCAGTTACGGGACAGGGGTTGAAAAACTGTTTTTT. It translates to CASSYGTGVEKLFF.